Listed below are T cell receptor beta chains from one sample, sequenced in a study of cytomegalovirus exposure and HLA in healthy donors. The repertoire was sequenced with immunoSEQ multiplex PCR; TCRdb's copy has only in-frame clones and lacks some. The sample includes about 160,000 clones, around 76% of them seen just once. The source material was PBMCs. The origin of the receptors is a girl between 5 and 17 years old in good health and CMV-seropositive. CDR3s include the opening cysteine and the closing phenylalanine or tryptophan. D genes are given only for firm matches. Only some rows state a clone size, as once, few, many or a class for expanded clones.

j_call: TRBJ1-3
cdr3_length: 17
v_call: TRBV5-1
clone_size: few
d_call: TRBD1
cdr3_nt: TGCGCCAGCAGCTTGGGAAGGACAGGCCTGGACGGAAACACCATATATTTT
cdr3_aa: CASSLGRTGLDGNTIYF

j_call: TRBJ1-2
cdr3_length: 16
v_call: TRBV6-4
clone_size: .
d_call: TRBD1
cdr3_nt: TGTGCCAGCAGGGACCGGAGCTGGACAGGGCGATATGGCTACACCTTC
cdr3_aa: CASRDRSWTGRYGYTF

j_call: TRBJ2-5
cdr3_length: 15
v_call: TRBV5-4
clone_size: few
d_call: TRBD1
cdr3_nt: TGTGCCAGCAGCCGGGACAGGGTACGAGGTGAGACCCAGTACTTC
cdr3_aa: CASSRDRVRGETQYF

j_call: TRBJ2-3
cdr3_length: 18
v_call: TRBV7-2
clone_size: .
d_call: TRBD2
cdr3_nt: TGTGCCAGCAGCTTAACGCGATCGGCTAGCGGACCCACAGATACGCAGTATTTT
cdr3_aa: CASSLTRSASGPTDTQYF

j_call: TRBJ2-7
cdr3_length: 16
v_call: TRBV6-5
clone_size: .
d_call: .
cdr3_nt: TGTGCCAGCAGTTACTCGGTTGGGATAACTAGCTACGAGCAGTACTTC
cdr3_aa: CASSYSVGITSYEQYF

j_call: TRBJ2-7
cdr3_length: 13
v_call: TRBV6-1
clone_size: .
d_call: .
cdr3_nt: TGTGCCAGCAGTGCTCCTTTAGGGGACGAGCAGTACTTC
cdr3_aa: CASSAPLGDEQYF

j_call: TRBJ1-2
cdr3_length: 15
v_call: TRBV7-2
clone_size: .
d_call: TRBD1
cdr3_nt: TGTGCCAGCAGCGGGGGGACAGGAATTCTTTATGGCTACACCTTC
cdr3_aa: CASSGGTGILYGYTF

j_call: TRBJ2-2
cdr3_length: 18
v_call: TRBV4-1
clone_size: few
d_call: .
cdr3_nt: TGCGCCAGCAGCCAAGATGGGGTTAGGAGGGCCCGAACCGGGGAGCTGTTTTTT
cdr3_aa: CASSQDGVRRARTGELFF

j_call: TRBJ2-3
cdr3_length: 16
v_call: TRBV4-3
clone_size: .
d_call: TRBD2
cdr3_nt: TGCGCCAGCAGCCAAGACAGCGGGGGGGTGTTAAATACGCAGTATTTT
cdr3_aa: CASSQDSGGVLNTQYF

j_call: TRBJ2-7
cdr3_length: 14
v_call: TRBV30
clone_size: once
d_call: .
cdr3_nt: TGTGCCTGGAGTGTCGGGGGTAGCTCCTACGAGCAGTACTTC
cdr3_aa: CAWSVGGSSYEQYF

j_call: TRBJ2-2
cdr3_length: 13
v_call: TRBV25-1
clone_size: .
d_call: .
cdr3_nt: TGTGCCAGCAGTCGAGGGAACACCGGGGAGCTGTTTTTT
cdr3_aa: CASSRGNTGELFF

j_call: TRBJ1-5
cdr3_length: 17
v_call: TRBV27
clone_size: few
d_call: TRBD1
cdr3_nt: TGTGCCAGCGCGGTATTCGGACAGGCGGCTAGCAATCAGCCCCAGCATTTT
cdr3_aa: CASAVFGQAASNQPQHF

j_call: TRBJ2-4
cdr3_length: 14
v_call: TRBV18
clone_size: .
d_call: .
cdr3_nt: TGTGCCAGCTCACCAGACAGGACCGGAAACATTCAGTACTTC
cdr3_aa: CASSPDRTGNIQYF